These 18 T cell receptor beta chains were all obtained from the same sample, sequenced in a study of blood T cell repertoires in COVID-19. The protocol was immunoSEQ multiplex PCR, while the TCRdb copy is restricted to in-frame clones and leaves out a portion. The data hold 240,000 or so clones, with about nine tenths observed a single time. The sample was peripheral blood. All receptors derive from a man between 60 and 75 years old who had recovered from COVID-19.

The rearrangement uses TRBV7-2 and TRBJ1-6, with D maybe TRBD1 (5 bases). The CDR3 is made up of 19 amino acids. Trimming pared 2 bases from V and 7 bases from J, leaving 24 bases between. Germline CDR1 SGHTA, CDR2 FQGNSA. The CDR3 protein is CASSLSFFRGSTSNSPLHF. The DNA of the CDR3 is TGTGCCAGCAGCTTATCTTTCTTCCGGGGGTCGACTTCAAATTCACCCCTCCACTTT.

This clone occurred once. CDR3 sequence (DNA): TGCAGTGCTAGTTCAGGGAAGGGCGGCTACACCTTC. This gives the protein CSASSGKGGYTF. The gene calls are TRBV20-1 and TRBJ1-2, with D possibly being TRBD1 (5 bases). The ends were cut back, 3 bases at V and 8 bases at J, with 13 bases in the middle. The germline V gene has CDR1 DFQATT and CDR2 SNEGSKA (reference sequence). CDR3 size: 12 residues.

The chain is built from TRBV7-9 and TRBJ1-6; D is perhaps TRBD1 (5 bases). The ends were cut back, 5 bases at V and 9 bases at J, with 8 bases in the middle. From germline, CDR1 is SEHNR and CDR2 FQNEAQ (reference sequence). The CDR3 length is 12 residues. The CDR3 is CASSAGFSPLHF. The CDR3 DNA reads TGTGCCAGCAGCGCAGGGTTTTCACCCCTCCACTTT.

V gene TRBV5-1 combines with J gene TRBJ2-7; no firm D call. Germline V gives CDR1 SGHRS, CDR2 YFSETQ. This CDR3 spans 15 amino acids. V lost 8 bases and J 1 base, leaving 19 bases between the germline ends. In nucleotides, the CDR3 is TGCGCCAGACGATCAGAGACACCAGATTCCTACGAGCAGTACTTC. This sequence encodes CARRSETPDSYEQYF. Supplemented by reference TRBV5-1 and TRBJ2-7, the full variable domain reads KAGVTQTPRYLIKTRGQQVTLSCSPISGHRSVSWYQQTPGQGLQFLFEYFSETQRNKGNFPGRFSGRQFSNSRSEMNVSTLELGDSALYLCARRSETPDSYEQYFGPGTRLTVT.

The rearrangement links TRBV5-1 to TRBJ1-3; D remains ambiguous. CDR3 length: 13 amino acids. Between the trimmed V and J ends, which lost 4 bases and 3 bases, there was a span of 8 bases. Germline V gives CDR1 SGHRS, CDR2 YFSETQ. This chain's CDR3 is CASSQGLGNTIYF. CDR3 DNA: TGCGCCAGCAGCCAAGGACTTGGAAACACCATATATTTT.

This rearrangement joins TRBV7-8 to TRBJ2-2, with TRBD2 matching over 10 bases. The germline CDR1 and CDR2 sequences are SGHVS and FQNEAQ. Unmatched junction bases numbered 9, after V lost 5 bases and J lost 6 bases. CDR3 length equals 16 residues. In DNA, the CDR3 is TGTGCCAGCAGCATCCCTAGCGGGGGAGGTCCCGGGGAGCTGTTTTTT. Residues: CASSIPSGGGPGELFF.

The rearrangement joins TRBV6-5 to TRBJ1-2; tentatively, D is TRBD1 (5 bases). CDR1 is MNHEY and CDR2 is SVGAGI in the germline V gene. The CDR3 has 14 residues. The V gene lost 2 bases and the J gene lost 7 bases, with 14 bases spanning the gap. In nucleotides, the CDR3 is TGTGCCAGCAGTTACACGGGGGGTGAGGGTGGCTACACCTTC. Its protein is CASSYTGGEGGYTF.

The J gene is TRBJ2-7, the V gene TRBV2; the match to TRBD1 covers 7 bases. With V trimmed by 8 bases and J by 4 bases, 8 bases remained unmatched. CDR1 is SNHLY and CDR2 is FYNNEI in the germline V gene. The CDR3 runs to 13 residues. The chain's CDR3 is CASGLDRAYEQYF. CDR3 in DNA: TGTGCCAGCGGGTTAGACAGGGCGTACGAGCAGTACTTC.

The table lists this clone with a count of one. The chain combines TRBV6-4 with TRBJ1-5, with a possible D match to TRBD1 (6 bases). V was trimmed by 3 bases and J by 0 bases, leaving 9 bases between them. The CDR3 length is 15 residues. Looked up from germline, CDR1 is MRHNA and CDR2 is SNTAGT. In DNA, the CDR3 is TGTGCCAGCAGTGAGGGGGCGAATAGCAATCAGCCCCAGCATTTT. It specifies CASSEGANSNQPQHF.

CDR3 DNA: TGTGCCAGCTCACCACCGAGCAGGGTGGTGGGGGGCTACACCTTC. Protein: CASSPPSRVVGGYTF. The rearrangement joins TRBV18 to TRBJ1-2, with a possible D match to TRBD1 (5 bases). The length of the CDR3 is 15 residues. Germline CDR1 is KGHSH and CDR2 is LQKENI. V gave up 0 bases and J gave up 8 bases, with 16 bases separating them.

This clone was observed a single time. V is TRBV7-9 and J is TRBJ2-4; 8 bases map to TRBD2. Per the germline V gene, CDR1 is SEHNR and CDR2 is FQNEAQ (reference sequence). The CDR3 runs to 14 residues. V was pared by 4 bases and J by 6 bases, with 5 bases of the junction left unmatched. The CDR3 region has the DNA TGTGCCAGCAGCTCCGATGCGGGGGGAAACATTCAGTACTTC. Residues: CASSSDAGGNIQYF.

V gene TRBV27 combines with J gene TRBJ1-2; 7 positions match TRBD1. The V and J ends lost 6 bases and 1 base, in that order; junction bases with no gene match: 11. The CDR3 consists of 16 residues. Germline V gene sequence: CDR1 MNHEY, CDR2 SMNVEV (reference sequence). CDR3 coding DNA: TGTGCCAGCAGATTACAGGGGCAGGGTCGTAACTATGGCTACACCTTC. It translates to CASRLQGQGRNYGYTF.

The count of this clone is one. DNA of the CDR3: TGTGCCAGCAGCGTAGGGGCAGGGAACTACGAGCAGTACTTC. Translation gives CASSVGAGNYEQYF. The rearrangement uses TRBV9 and TRBJ2-7; tentative D call: TRBD1 (5 bases). CDR3 length: 14 amino acids. In germline, CDR1 is SGDLS, CDR2 YYNGEE. V was clipped by 0 bases and J by 3 bases, with 10 bases between them.

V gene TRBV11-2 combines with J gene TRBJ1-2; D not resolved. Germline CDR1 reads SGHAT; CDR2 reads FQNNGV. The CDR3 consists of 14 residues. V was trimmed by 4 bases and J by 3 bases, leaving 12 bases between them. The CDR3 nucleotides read TGTGCCAGCAGCTCTCCAGCGAGGGACTATGGCTACACCTTC. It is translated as CASSSPARDYGYTF.

The DNA of the CDR3 is TGTGCTAGTGCCTACAGGGGCTGGACTGAAGCTTTCTTT. Residues: CASAYRGWTEAFF. The chain recombines TRBV12-5 with TRBJ1-1; 7 bases align to TRBD1. V was pared by 7 bases and J by 5 bases, with 7 bases of the junction left unmatched. Germline assignment: CDR1 LGHNT and CDR2 FRNRAP. CDR3 size: 13 residues.

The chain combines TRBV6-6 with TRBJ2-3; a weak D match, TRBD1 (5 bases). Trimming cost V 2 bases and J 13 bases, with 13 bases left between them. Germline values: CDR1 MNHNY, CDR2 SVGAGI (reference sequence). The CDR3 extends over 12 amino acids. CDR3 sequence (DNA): TGTGCCAGCAGTTACCTAGACATCAGGGAGTATTTT. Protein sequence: CASSYLDIREYF.

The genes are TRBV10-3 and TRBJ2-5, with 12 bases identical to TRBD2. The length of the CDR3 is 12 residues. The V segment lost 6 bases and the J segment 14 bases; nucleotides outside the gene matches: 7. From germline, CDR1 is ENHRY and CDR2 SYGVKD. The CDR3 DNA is TGTGCCATCAGAACTAGCGGGGGGCTATCTTACTTC. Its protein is CAIRTSGGLSYF.

The CDR3 DNA is TGTGCCAGCATCAATTACATCGGCACAGATACGCAGTATTTT. This translates into CASINYIGTDTQYF. The rearrangement links TRBV6-5 to TRBJ2-3, with D unclear. V shed 7 bases and J shed 1 base, with 12 bases lying between them. This CDR3 is 14 amino acids long. Germline V gene sequence: CDR1 MNHEY, CDR2 SVGAGI.